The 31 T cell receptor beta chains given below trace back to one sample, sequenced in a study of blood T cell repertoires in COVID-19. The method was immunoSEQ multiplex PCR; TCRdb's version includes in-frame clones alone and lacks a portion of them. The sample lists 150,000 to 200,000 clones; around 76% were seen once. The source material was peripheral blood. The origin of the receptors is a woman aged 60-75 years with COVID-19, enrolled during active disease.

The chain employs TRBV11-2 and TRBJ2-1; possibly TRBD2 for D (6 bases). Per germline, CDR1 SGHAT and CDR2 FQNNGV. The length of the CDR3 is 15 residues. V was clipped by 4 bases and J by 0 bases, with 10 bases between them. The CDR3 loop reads CASSSRLDSYNEQFF. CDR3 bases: TGTGCCAGCAGCTCCAGACTAGACTCCTACAATGAGCAGTTCTTC.

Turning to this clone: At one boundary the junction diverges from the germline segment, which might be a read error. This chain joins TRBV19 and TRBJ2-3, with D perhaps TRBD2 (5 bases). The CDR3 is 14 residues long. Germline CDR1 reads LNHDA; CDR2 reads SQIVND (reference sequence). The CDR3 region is CASSTGSATHTQYF. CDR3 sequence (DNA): TGTGCCAGTAGTACGGGGAGCGCCACACATACGCAGTATTTT.

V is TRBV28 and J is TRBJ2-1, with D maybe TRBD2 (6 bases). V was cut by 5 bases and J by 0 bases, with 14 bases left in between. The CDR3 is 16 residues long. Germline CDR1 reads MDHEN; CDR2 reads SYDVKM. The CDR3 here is CASSPWAGSSYNEQFF. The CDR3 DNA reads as TGTGCCAGCAGTCCCTGGGCGGGGAGCTCCTACAATGAGCAGTTCTTC.

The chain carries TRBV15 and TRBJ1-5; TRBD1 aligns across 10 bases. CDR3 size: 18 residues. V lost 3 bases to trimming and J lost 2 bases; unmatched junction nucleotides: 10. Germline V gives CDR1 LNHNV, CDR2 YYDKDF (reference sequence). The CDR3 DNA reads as TGTGCCACCAGCAGTGGGACAGGGGAAGGAGGGGGCAATCAGCCCCAGCATTTT. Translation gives CATSSGTGEGGGNQPQHF.

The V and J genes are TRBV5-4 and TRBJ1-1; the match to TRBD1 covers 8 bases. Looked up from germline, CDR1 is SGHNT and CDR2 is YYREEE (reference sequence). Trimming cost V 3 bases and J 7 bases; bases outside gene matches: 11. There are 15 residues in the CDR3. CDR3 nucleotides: TGTGCCAGCAGCTCGGACTCGGGACAGGTAATTGAAGCTTTCTTT. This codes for CASSSDSGQVIEAFF.

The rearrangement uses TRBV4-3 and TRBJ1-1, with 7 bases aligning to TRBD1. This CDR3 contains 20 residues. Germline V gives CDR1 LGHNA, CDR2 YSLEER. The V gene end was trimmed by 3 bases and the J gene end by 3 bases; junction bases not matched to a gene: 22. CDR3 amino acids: CASSHTTWTGLLGSDTEAFF. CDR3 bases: TGCGCCAGCAGCCACACCACATGGACAGGATTGTTGGGAAGCGACACTGAAGCTTTCTTT.

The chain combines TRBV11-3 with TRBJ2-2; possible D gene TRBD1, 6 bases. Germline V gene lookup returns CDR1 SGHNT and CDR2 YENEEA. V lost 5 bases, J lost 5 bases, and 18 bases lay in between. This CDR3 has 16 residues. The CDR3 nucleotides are TGTGCCAGCAGCCCACTGACAGGTTCTAGTACCGGGGAGCTGTTTTTT. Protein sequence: CASSPLTGSSTGELFF. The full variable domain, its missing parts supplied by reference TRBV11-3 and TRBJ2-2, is EAGVVQSPRYKIIEKKQPVAFWCNPISGHNTLYWYLQNLGQGPELLIRYENEEAVDDSQLPKDRFSAERLKGVDSTLKIQPAELGDSAVYLCASSPLTGSSTGELFFGEGSRLTVL.

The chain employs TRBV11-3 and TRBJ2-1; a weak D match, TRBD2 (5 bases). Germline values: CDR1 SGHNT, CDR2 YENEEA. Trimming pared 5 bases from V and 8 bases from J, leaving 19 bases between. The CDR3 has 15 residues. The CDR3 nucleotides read TGTGCCAGCAGCGCGGGCTCAGAGGTCTTCCATGAGCAGTTCTTC. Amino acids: CASSAGSEVFHEQFF.

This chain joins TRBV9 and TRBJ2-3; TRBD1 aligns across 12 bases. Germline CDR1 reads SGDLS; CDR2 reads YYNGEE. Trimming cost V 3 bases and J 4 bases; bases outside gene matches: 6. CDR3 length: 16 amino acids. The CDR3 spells CASSAGDRGRADTQYF. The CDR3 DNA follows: TGTGCCAGCAGCGCGGGGGACAGGGGGCGCGCAGATACGCAGTATTTT.

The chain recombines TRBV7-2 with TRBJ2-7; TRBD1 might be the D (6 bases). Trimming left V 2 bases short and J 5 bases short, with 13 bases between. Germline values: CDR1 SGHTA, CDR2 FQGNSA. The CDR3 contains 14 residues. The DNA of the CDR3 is TGTGCCAGCAGCTTACCTCCAGGGGTGGACGAGCAGTACTTC. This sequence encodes CASSLPPGVDEQYF. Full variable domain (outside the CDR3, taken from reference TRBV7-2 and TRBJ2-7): GAGVSQSPSNKVTEKGKDVELRCDPISGHTALYWYRQSLGQGLEFLIYFQGNSAPDKSGLPSDRFSAERTGGSVSTLTIQRTQQEDSAVYLCASSLPPGVDEQYFGPGTRLTVT.

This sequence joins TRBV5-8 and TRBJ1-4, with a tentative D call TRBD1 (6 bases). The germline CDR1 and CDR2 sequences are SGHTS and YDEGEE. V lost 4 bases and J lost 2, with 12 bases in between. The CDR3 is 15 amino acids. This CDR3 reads CASSRGGATNEKLFF. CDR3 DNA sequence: TGTGCCAGCAGCAGAGGGGGGGCCACTAATGAAAAACTGTTTTTT. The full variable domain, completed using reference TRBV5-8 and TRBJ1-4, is EAGVTQSPTHLIKTRGQQATLRCSPISGHTSVYWYQQALGLGLQFLLWYDEGEERNRGNFPPRFSGRQFPNYSSELNVNALELEDSALYLCASSRGGATNEKLFFGSGTQLSVL.

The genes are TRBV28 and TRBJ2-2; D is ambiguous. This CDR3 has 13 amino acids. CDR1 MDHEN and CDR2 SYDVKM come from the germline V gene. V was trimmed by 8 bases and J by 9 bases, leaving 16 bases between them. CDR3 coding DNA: TGTGCCAGCGAATCTCCGGGTACGAGGGAGCTGTTTTTT. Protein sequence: CASESPGTRELFF.

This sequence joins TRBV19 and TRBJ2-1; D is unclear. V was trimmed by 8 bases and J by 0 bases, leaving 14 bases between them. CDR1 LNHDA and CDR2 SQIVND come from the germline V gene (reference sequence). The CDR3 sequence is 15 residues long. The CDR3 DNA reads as TGTGCCAGTCGGTCCTACCAAAACTCCTACAATGAGCAGTTCTTC. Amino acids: CASRSYQNSYNEQFF.

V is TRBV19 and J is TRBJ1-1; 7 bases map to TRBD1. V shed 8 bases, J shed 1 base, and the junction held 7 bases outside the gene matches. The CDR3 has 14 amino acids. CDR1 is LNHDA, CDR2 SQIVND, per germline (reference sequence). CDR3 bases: TGTGCCAGTGGGGCAAGGGGGCGGAACACTGAAGCTTTCTTT. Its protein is CASGARGRNTEAFF.

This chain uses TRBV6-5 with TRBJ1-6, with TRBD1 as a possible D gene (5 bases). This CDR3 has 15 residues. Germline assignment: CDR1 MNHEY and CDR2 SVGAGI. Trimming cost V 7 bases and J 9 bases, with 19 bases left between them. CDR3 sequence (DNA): TGTGCCAGCACTAGACAGCAAGGTGACGTTTCACCCCTCCACTTT. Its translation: CASTRQQGDVSPLHF.

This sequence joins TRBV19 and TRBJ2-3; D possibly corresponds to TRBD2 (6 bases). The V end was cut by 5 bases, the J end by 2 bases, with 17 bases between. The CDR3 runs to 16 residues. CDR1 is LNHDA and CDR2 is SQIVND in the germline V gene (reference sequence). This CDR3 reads CASSHPTGTVTDTQYF. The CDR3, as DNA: TGTGCCAGTAGTCACCCGACCGGGACTGTCACAGATACGCAGTATTTT.

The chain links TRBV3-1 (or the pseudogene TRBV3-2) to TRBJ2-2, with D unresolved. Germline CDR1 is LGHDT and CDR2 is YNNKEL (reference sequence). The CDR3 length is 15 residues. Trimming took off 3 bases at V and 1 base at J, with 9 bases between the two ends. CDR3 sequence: CASSQASRNTGELFF. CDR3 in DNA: TGTGCCAGCAGCCAGGCTTCCAGGAACACCGGGGAGCTGTTTTTT.

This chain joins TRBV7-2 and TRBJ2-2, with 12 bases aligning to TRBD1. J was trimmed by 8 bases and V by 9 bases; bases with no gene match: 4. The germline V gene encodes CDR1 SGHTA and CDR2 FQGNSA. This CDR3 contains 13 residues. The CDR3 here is CASRDRGPGELFF. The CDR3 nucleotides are TGTGCCAGTCGGGACAGGGGGCCGGGGGAGCTGTTTTTT.

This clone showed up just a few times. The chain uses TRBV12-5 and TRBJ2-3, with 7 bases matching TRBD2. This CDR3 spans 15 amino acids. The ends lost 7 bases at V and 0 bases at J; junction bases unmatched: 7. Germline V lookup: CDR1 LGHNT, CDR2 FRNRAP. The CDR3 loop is CASVREGTSTDTQYF. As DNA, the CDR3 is TGTGCTAGTGTGAGGGAGGGAACTAGCACAGATACGCAGTATTTT. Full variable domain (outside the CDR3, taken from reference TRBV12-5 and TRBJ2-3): DARVTQTPRHKVTEMGQEVTMRCQPILGHNTVFWYRQTMMQGLELLAYFRNRAPLDDSGMPKDRFSAEMPDATLATLKIQPSEPRDSAVYFCASVREGTSTDTQYFGPGTRLTVL.

As DNA, the CDR3 is TGTGCCAGCAGAGGGAGGGAGCCCCAGCATTTT. Protein product: CASRGREPQHF. The chain couples TRBV28 to TRBJ1-5; D is unclear. The ends were cut back, 6 bases at V and 8 bases at J, with 8 bases in the middle. Looked up from germline, CDR1 is MDHEN and CDR2 is SYDVKM. This CDR3 is 11 amino acids long. Supplemented by reference TRBV28 and TRBJ1-5, the full variable domain reads DVKVTQSSRYLVKRTGEKVFLECVQDMDHENMFWYRQDPGLGLRLIYFSYDVKMKEKGDIPEGYSVSREKKERFSLILESASTNQTSMYLCASRGREPQHFGDGTRLSIL.

The CDR3 protein is CASSTGTGGHTGELFF. For the CDR3, the DNA is TGTGCCAGCAGCACCGGGACAGGGGGTCACACCGGGGAGCTGTTTTTT. This chain joins TRBV7-6 and TRBJ2-2, with 11 nucleotides matching TRBD1. The germline V gene has CDR1 SGHVS and CDR2 FNYEAQ. V was pared by 5 bases and J by 3 bases, with 5 bases of the junction left unmatched. This CDR3 region has 16 residues.

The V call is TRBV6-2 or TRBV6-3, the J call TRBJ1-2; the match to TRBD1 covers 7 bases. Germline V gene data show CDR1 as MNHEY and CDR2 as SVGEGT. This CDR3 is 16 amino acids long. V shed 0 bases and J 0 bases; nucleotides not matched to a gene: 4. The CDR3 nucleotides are TGTGCCAGCAGTTACTCCGGGACAGACGCTAACTATGGCTACACCTTC. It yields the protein CASSYSGTDANYGYTF.

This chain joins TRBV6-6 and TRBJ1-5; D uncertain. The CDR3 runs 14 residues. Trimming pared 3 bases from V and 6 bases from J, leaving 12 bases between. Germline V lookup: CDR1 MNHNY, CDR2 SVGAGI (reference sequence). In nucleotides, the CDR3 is TGTGCCAGCAGTTATGAATCTGAGGCTCAGCCCCAGCATTTT. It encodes CASSYESEAQPQHF.

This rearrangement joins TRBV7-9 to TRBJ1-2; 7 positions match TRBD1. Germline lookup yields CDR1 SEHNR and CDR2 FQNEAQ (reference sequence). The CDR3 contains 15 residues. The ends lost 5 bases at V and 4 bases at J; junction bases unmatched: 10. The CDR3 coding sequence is TGTGCCAGCAGCCAGGAGGGGGCGCGGGTCTATGGCTACACCTTC. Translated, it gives CASSQEGARVYGYTF.

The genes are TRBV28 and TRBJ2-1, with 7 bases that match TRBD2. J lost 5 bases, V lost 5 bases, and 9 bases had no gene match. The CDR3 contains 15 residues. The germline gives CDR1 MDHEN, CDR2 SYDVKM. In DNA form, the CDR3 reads TGTGCCAGCAGTCCCGGGGGAGGGGATCACAATGAGCAGTTCTTC. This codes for CASSPGGGDHNEQFF. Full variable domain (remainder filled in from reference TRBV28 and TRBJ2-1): DVKVTQSSRYLVKRTGEKVFLECVQDMDHENMFWYRQDPGLGLRLIYFSYDVKMKEKGDIPEGYSVSREKKERFSLILESASTNQTSMYLCASSPGGGDHNEQFFGPGTRLTVL.

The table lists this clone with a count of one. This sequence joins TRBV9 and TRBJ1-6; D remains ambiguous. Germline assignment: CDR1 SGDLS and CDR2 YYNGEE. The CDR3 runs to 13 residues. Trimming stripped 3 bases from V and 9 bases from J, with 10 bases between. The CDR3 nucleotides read TGTGCCAGCAGCGGCCGGGGAAGTTCACCCCTCCACTTT. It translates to CASSGRGSSPLHF. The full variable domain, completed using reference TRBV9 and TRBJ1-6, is DSGVTQTPKHLITATGQRVTLRCSPRSGDLSVYWYQQSLDQGLQFLIQYYNGEERAKGNILERFSAQQFPDLHSELNLSSLELGDSALYFCASSGRGSSPLHFGNGTRLTVT.

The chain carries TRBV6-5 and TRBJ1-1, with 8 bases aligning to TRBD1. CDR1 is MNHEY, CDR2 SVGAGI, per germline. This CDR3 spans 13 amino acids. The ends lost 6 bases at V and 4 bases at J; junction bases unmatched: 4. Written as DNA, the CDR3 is TGTGCCAGCAGCGCCACAGGGGGCACTGAAGCTTTCTTT. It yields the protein CASSATGGTEAFF.

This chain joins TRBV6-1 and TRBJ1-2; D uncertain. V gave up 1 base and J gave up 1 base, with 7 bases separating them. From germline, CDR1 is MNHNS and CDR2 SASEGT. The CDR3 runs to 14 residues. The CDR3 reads CASSEGGVNYGYTF. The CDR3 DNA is TGTGCCAGCAGTGAAGGCGGGGTTAACTATGGCTACACCTTC.

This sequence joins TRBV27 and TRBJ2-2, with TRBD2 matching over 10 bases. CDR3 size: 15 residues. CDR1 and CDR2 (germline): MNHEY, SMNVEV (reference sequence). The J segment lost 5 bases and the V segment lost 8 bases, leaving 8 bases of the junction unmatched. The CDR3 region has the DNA TGTGCCAGCGGGACTAGCGCCACGAGAACCGGGGAGCTGTTTTTT. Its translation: CASGTSATRTGELFF.

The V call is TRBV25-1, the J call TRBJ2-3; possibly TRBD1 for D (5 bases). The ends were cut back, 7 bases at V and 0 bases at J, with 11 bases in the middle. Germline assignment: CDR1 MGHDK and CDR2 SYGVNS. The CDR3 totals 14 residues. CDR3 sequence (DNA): TGTGCCAGCATGGGGCGTCTAAGCACAGATACGCAGTATTTT. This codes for CASMGRLSTDTQYF. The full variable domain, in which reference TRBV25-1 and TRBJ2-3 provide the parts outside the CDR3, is EADIYQTPRYLVIGTGKKITLECSQTMGHDKMYWYQQDPGMELHLIHYSYGVNSTEKGDLSSESTVSRIRTEHFPLTLESARPSHTSQYLCASMGRLSTDTQYFGPGTRLTVL.

CDR3 nucleotide sequence: TGTGCCAGCAGCCAAGTCGTCCCCACCAGGACCGGGACAGGGGTGCGGTTCTTC. Protein sequence: CASSQVVPTRTGTGVRFF. The V call is TRBV3-1 (or the pseudogene TRBV3-2), the J call TRBJ2-1, with TRBD1 matching 10 bases. Germline V gene lookup returns CDR1 LGHDT and CDR2 YNNKEL (reference sequence). The CDR3 is made up of 18 amino acids. The trim removed 1 base at V and 15 bases at J, leaving 21 bases unmatched.